The entry below gives a single T cell receptor (beta chain) sequence along with its context. Antigen unknown. Libraries were prepared by immunoSEQ multiplex PCR; TCRdb keeps only in-frame clonotypes and omits some of them. The sample has about 16,000 clones; nearly 90% are singletons. This sample is part of a study of T cells in localized non-small cell lung cancer. Findings and limits, study-wide: Adjacent lung exhibited a median of about 56 among the 100 most abundant tumor clones.

This CDR3 contains 18 residues. The junction had 16 bases not matched to a gene; V was cut back by 0 bases and J by 7 bases. Germline V CDR1 and CDR2: SGHRS, YFSETQ. This TCR was recovered from a woman aged 35-75 years with stage III lung adenocarcinoma. The sequencing here drew on peripheral blood mononuclear cells, taken before any cancer treatment. The chain carries TRBV5-1 and TRBJ2-5; 9 bases match TRBD1. The CDR3 spells CASSLAGTGSDRGATQYF. As DNA, the CDR3 is TGCGCCAGCAGCTTGGCGGGGACGGGGTCGGACAGGGGAGCGACCCAGTACTTC.